This T cell receptor beta chain was documented in a study of Ad26.COV2.S vaccination and SARS-CoV-2 variants (dated by TCRdb to about 2021). For context, the study as a whole: Vaccine-arm donors were drawn from COV1001, a multicentre, randomized, double-blind, placebo-controlled phase I-IIa trial of Ad26.COV2.S in healthy adults. Investigators remained blinded to trial group allocation during experiments and outcome assessment. A total of roughly 30 samples were included in the TCR-sequenced set, comprising some 20 Ad26.COV2.S vaccine recipients, 5 placebo recipients and 8 SARS-CoV-2 convalescent individuals. Trial participants were randomized into five groups of five, in which low-dose or high-dose Ad26.COV2.S was given once or twice, or placebo was given on both occasions. Dosing of Ad26.COV2.S was intramuscular, at either 5x10^10 or 1x10^11 viral particles, delivered as one shot or as two shots spaced 56 days apart. TCRbeta repertoire sequencing was used to assess the specificity and breadth of SARS-CoV-2-reactive T cell receptors after Ad26.COV2.S vaccination.

This clone was seen a handful of times. This clone's antigen is unknown. Per-base quality was not reported, and no clone a single base away is much larger than it. TCRbeta CDR3 regions were sequenced with the immunoSEQ Assay. After extraction, genomic DNA underwent amplification by bias-controlled multiplex PCR, followed by high-throughput sequencing. The paper's data handling went like this. Collapsing and filtering of sequences were performed to quantify the absolute abundance of each unique TCRbeta CDR3 region. T cell fraction was estimated by normalization of TCRbeta template counts to usable DNA, with usable DNA being measured through amplification of reference genes present in all nucleated cells. Repertoire TCRs were annotated as SARS-CoV-2-specific by exact matching of V gene, CDR3 amino acid sequence and J gene to a known reactive TCR set. The reference SARS-CoV-2 TCR set came from MIRA and was filtered for enrichment in COVID-19-positive ImmuneCODE repertoires, removing public or cross-reactive TCRs. Drawing on the MIRA antigens, annotated TCRs were analysed further at the level of specific ORF or position within ORF. Breadth was defined as annotated unique rearrangements over total unique productive rearrangements; depth was the summed frequency of those rearrangements. Two-sided Wilcoxon rank-sum tests were applied when comparing TCR breadth between groups. In its TCRdb copy, this immuneACCESS table keeps in-frame sequences only and misses some clones. Where compared with another copy, unresolved V genes explain less than half of these, and the others have no known cause. That table supplies the V and J calls and clone size; D and trimming were determined from the DNA. Within this sample are around 250,000 clones, with around 88% of them counted one time only. Together, the top ten hold under 3% of the sample.

V sheds 3 bases and J sheds 0 bases, leaving 6 bases between their ends. The germline V gene gives CDR1 as KGHSH and CDR2 as LQKENI. Its CDR3 holds 14 amino acids, cysteine through phenylalanine. Of all the DNA, just the CDR3 is kept, 42 bases in frame from base 1. The intended sense of this specimen's treatment or condition label: over 15 received Ad26.COV2.S at low or high dose, single or two shots; about 5 received placebo; per-sample allocation not given. For vaccine and placebo recipients, the sequenced repertoires came from samples collected on day 63 after the first injection. Between 29 July and 7 August 2020, Cohort 1b enrolled fewer than 30 adults aged 18-55 years at one site in Boston, USA. Ad26.COV2.S was a replication-incompetent adenovirus type 26 vector expressing a prefusion-stabilized SARS-CoV-2 spike protein from the original Wuhan strain. General findings and caveats noted by the study authors: Non-spike TCR breadth was comparable between vaccine and placebo recipients, consistent with the vaccine containing only spike. After vaccination, substantial breadth of spike-specific CD8+ and CD4+ T cell responses was reported. Compared with placebo recipients, Ad26.COV2.S recipients showed higher spike-specific TCR breadth (P = 0.0014). It was noted by the authors that total T cell responses may have been underestimated by the TCR breadth and depth analyses. The study was not powered for comparison of responses between vaccine doses or regimens.

This clonotype was sampled from a person aged 18-65 years who received the Ad26.COV2.S COVID-19 vaccine or a placebo. This chain joins TRBV18 to TRBJ1-3, with the D gene not clear enough to name. Here the sequenced sample was peripheral blood, taken in a trial of Ad26.COV2.S vaccine versus placebo. CDR3 region: CASSPTNSGNTIYF. The DNA sequence is as follows: TGTGCCAGCTCACCCACAAACTCTGGAAACACCATATATTTT.